This TCR beta chain was found in a study of radiotherapy plus CTLA-4 blockade in lung cancer. Study background: Disease control was seen in about 34% of patients, objective responses in roughly 17%.

The CDR3 sequence is 15 residues long. CDR1 and CDR2 (germline): LNHNV, YYDKDF (reference sequence). The V end lost 0 bases, the J end lost 0 bases, and 6 bases lay between the germline ends. Study-wide findings and caveats: After radiotherapy and ipilimumab, tumor-derived clones expanded in peripheral blood. Interferon-beta, together with early blood T cell clone dynamics, reportedly best predicted response.

Produced via immunoSEQ multiplex PCR; TCRdb's table is partial and in-frame only. The sample yields around 32,000 clones, about 81% seen once. As to this clone: Its antigen is currently unknown.

Each patient with chemo-refractory metastatic non-small-cell lung cancer was treated with focal radiation plus CTLA-4 blockade using ipilimumab. This TCR was recovered from a human donor with non-small cell lung cancer that progressed on radiotherapy plus ipilimumab. The chain carries TRBV15 and TRBJ1-5; no reliable D call. The source material was peripheral blood, sampled from a patient treated with radiotherapy plus ipilimumab. Here the CDR3 DNA reads TGTGCCACCAGCAGAGAGCGGCTTAGCAATCAGCCCCAGCATTTT. The encoded protein is CATSRERLSNQPQHF.